The 13 T cell receptor beta chains presented below share a single source sample, sequenced in a study of glioma-infiltrating T cells after dendritic cell vaccination. Method: immunoSEQ multiplex PCR; TCRdb's copy keeps in-frame clones and lacks some. The sample has roughly 100,000 clones; approximately 80% are singletons. The material was blood, obtained before dendritic cell vaccination. The source is a human donor with glioblastoma.

This clone was seen a handful of times. The CDR3 region is CASSASSSGNTIYF. The CDR3 nucleotides read TGTGCCAGCAGTGCCTCTAGCTCTGGAAACACCATATATTTT. The chain links TRBV6-5 to TRBJ1-3; no clear D. The V and J ends lost 5 bases and 0 bases respectively, with 8 bases between them. The CDR3 runs to 14 residues. CDR1 and CDR2 from the germline V gene are MNHEY and SVGAGI.

This chain uses TRBV30 with TRBJ1-4, with D perhaps TRBD1 (6 bases). Trimming left V 5 bases short and J 2 bases short, with 15 bases between. CDR3 length: 15 amino acids. The germline gives CDR1 GTSNPN, CDR2 SVGIG (reference sequence). In DNA form, the CDR3 reads TGTGCCTGGGCAATGAGGGGGACGACTAATGAAAAACTGTTTTTT. This sequence encodes CAWAMRGTTNEKLFF. Filled out from reference TRBV30 and TRBJ1-4, the complete variable domain reads SQTIHQWPATLVQPVGSPLSLECTVEGTSNPNLYWYRQAAGRGLQLLFYSVGIGQISSEVPQNLSASRPQDRQFILSSKKLLLSDSGFYLCAWAMRGTTNEKLFFGSGTQLSVL.

The DNA for the CDR3 is TGTGCCAGCAGCTCAAAACGGTCAGGTTCATGGGAGACTGAAGCTTTCTTT. Residues: CASSSKRSGSWETEAFF. The chain recombines TRBV7-9 with TRBJ1-1; D not certain. CDR3 length equals 17 residues. V lost 4 bases and J lost 5, with 23 bases in between. In germline, CDR1 is SEHNR, CDR2 FQNEAQ (reference sequence).

The chain employs TRBV6-1 and TRBJ2-7, with TRBD2 identical over 10 bases. The length of the CDR3 is 14 residues. The V gene end was trimmed by 6 bases and the J gene end by 6 bases; junction bases not matched to a gene: 8. In germline, CDR1 is MNHNS, CDR2 SASEGT. The CDR3 DNA is TGTGCCAGCAGAAGAGCGGGGGGGCTTCTCGAGCAGTACTTC. Translated, it gives CASRRAGGLLEQYF.

The chain couples TRBV30 to TRBJ1-1; D is unresolved. Germline loops: CDR1 GTSNPN, CDR2 SVGIG (reference sequence). Trimming left V 3 bases short and J 9 bases short, with 11 bases between. This CDR3 is built from 11 residues. CDR3 nucleotides: TGTGCCTGGAGCCCCCAGGTCCAAGCTTTCTTT. It yields the protein CAWSPQVQAFF.

The table lists this clone with many counts. Compared with germline, one end of the junction differs, possibly owing to a read error. The gene calls are TRBV5-6 and TRBJ1-1; D is perhaps TRBD1 (6 bases). The CDR3 is 15 amino acids. Germline V lookup: CDR1 SGHDT, CDR2 YYEEEE. CDR3 nucleotide sequence: TGTGCCAGCATCTTGAGGACAGATCTGAACACTGAAGCTTTCTTT. This encodes CASILRTDLNTEAFF.

CDR3 protein: CASSFGGIWDLPYEQYF. DNA for the CDR3: TGCGCCAGCAGCTTTGGAGGGATCTGGGACCTACCCTACGAGCAGTACTTC. The V gene is TRBV5-1, the J gene TRBJ2-7, with TRBD2 as a possible D gene (6 bases). Trimming pared 2 bases from V and 2 bases from J, leaving 20 bases between. Germline V gives CDR1 SGHRS, CDR2 YFSETQ. This CDR3 region has 17 residues. Supplemented by reference TRBV5-1 and TRBJ2-7, the full variable domain reads KAGVTQTPRYLIKTRGQQVTLSCSPISGHRSVSWYQQTPGQGLQFLFEYFSETQRNKGNFPGRFSGRQFSNSRSEMNVSTLELGDSALYLCASSFGGIWDLPYEQYFGPGTRLTVT.

The gene calls are TRBV7-2 and TRBJ2-5; tentatively, D is TRBD1 (5 bases). The V and J ends lost 4 bases and 5 bases respectively, with 11 bases between them. The CDR3 sequence is 13 residues long. The germline gives CDR1 SGHTA, CDR2 FQGNSA. CDR3 nucleotides: TGTGCCAGCAGCTACCGGACACGGGAGACCCAGTACTTC. As protein: CASSYRTRETQYF.

This clone was seen just once. The genes are TRBV6-5 and TRBJ2-7; 12 positions agree with TRBD2. Germline V gene sequence: CDR1 MNHEY, CDR2 SVGAGI. The junction had 6 bases not matched to a gene; V was cut back by 7 bases and J by 5 bases. CDR3 length: 14 amino acids. The CDR3 protein is CASNPSGGVDEQYF. The CDR3, as DNA: TGTGCCAGCAACCCTAGCGGGGGGGTCGACGAGCAGTACTTC.

This clone was seen once. The chain employs TRBV2 and TRBJ1-1; D unclear. Germline CDR1 reads SNHLY; CDR2 reads FYNNEI. V shed 6 bases and J shed 4 bases, with 24 bases lying between them. This CDR3 spans 17 amino acids. CDR3 protein: CASRDLGLNYEGTEAFF. CDR3 DNA sequence: TGTGCCAGCAGAGACCTTGGGCTCAACTATGAGGGCACTGAAGCTTTCTTT.

The chain couples TRBV27 to TRBJ2-7, with D possibly matching TRBD1 (7 bases). The length of the CDR3 is 15 residues. CDR1 and CDR2 from the germline V gene are MNHEY and SMNVEV (reference sequence). Trimming left V 0 bases short and J 5 bases short, with 14 bases between. The CDR3 DNA follows: TGTGCCAGCAGTTTATCTCGGGCAGGGGGGAACGAGCAGTACTTC. Protein: CASSLSRAGGNEQYF.

The chain uses TRBV4-3 and TRBJ2-3, with 8 bases that match TRBD2. The CDR3 is 16 residues long. V shed 0 bases, J shed 2 bases, and the junction held 4 bases outside the gene matches. Germline CDR1 reads LGHNA; CDR2 reads YSLEER. The CDR3 reads CASSQDHGGDTDTQYF. The CDR3 nucleotides read TGCGCCAGCAGCCAAGACCACGGGGGGGACACAGATACGCAGTATTTT.

The CDR3 protein is CASSQVYIDTQYF. CDR3 in DNA: TGCGCCAGCAGCCAAGTTTATATAGATACGCAGTATTTT. The J gene is TRBJ2-3, the V gene TRBV4-3; D uncertain. V was shortened by 1 base and J by 5 bases, with 7 bases between the two germline ends. Germline-derived CDR1 and CDR2 are LGHNA and YSLEER. CDR3 length: 13 amino acids.